Listed here are 10 T cell receptor beta chains from one sample, sequenced in a study of metastatic and nonmetastatic thyroid tumors. Not a single patient had been given any form of treatment at any point before undergoing thyroid surgery. TCRdb re-called the PCR reads via MiXCR. This sample has about 20,000 clones, with over 25% found just once. Sequencing was carried out using tumor tissue. The origin of the receptors is a male donor with papillary thyroid cancer or a benign thyroid nodule (not recorded which). Some clones in this sample may be carry-over from other donors' samples.

This clone showed up many times. The chain links TRBV27 to TRBJ2-7, with D possibly TRBD2 on 7 matching bases. V gave up 6 bases and J gave up 6 bases, with 9 bases separating them. CDR3 length equals 11 residues. CDR1 is MNHEY and CDR2 is SMNVEV in the germline V gene (reference sequence). CDR3 amino acids: CASSGGPEQYF. CDR3 DNA: TGTGCCAGCAGCGGGGGGCCCGAGCAGTACTTC.

This clone was counted a few times. The V and J genes are TRBV6-1 and TRBJ2-5; no definite D call. The CDR3 contains 13 residues. Germline V CDR1 and CDR2: MNHNS, SASEGT. Between the trimmed V and J ends, which lost 5 bases and 5 bases, there was a span of 12 bases. CDR3 region: CASSPVAGETQYF. CDR3 DNA sequence: TGTGCCAGCAGTCCGGTAGCTGGGGAGACCCAGTACTTC.

The sample holds many counts of this clone. A much larger clone differs from this one at a single base, so this may be a read error. The chain has TRBV6-1 and TRBJ1-2, with D maybe TRBD1 (5 bases). The length of the CDR3 is 14 residues. The V gene's germline CDR1 is MNHNS and CDR2 SASEGT. CDR3 DNA sequence: TGTGCCAGCAGTGAAGGACAGTCCTACTATGGCTACGCCTTC. Protein: CASSEGQSYYGYAF.

This clone was picked up many times. This chain links TRBV11-3 with TRBJ2-1, with TRBD2 matching over 10 bases. Germline V gene sequence: CDR1 SGHNT, CDR2 YENEEA. Trimming at V came to 2 bases and at J to 5 bases, leaving 12 bases not matched to a gene. This CDR3 is 18 amino acids long. This chain's CDR3 is CASSLLGRGLARDNEQFF. The DNA for the CDR3 is TGTGCCAGCAGCTTACTGGGCCGGGGACTAGCGAGAGACAATGAGCAGTTCTTC.

By proportion, this clone is medium-sized. V gene TRBV5-1 combines with J gene TRBJ2-1; D perhaps matches TRBD1 (6 bases). This CDR3 has 13 residues. Deletions cut 4 bases from V and 8 bases from J, with 13 bases between. CDR1 SGHRS and CDR2 YFSETQ come from the germline V gene. The chain's CDR3 is CASSETNRDEQFF. CDR3 nucleotide sequence: TGCGCCAGCAGCGAAACCAACAGGGATGAGCAGTTCTTC.

This clone was recorded a few times. The chain employs TRBV6-1 and TRBJ2-1; 13 positions match TRBD2. Germline V gene lookup returns CDR1 MNHNS and CDR2 SASEGT. V gave up 7 bases and J gave up 10 bases; unmatched junction bases: 7. The CDR3 is made up of 14 amino acids. CDR3 coding DNA: TGTGCCAGCACCGGGACTAGCGGGAATAGGGAGCAGTTCTTC. It codes for CASTGTSGNREQFF.

This sequence joins TRBV30 and TRBJ2-1; possibly TRBD1 for D (5 bases). Trimming took 2 bases from V and 5 from J, leaving 19 bases between them. The CDR3 contains 16 residues. CDR1 is GTSNPN, CDR2 SVGIG, per germline (reference sequence). DNA for the CDR3: TGTGCCTGGAGTCCAAAACAGGCCCTAGGGGACAATGAGCAGTTCTTC. Translated: CAWSPKQALGDNEQFF.

This clone was counted at least ten times. This rearrangement joins TRBV5-1 to TRBJ1-1; D is undetermined. Germline-derived CDR1 and CDR2 are SGHRS and YFSETQ. The CDR3 extends over 14 amino acids. V was pared by 0 bases and J by 2 bases, with 8 bases between. The CDR3 loop is CASSLALTNTEAFF. CDR3 bases: TGCGCCAGCAGCTTGGCCCTGACCAACACTGAAGCTTTCTTT.

V is TRBV20-1 and J is TRBJ2-4; 9 bases match TRBD1. The CDR3 sequence is 14 residues long. Looked up from germline, CDR1 is DFQATT and CDR2 is SNEGSKA (reference sequence). V lost 6 bases and J lost 8; bases outside the gene matches: 11. The CDR3 region is CSAKPRDREDIQYF. The CDR3 coding sequence is TGCAGTGCCAAGCCCCGGGACAGGGAGGACATTCAGTACTTC.

This clone was seen more than once but under ten times. The junction and the germline gene differ at one end; a read error may be behind it. This specimen includes other DNA sequences encoding the same CDR3. V gene TRBV11-2 combines with J gene TRBJ2-1; D unresolved. This CDR3 has 14 amino acids. Germline CDR1 SGHAT, CDR2 FQNNGV. The chain's CDR3 is CASSLGLFAHEQFF. As DNA, the CDR3 is TGTGCAAGCAGCTTAGGTCTCTTTGCCCATGAGCAGTTCTTC.